A selection of T cell receptor beta chains follows, all from one sample in a study of cytomegalovirus exposure and HLA in healthy donors. Using immunoSEQ multiplex PCR, the repertoire was profiled, and TCRdb retains in-frame clones only, with some absent. The profile shows under 200,000 clones, roughly 77% of them singletons. The sequenced sample was PBMCs. Source of these receptors: a male donor in good health and CMV-seropositive. Both conserved end residues are part of each CDR3. Fields, in order: V gene, D gene, clone size, J gene, CDR3 DNA, CDR3 protein. A D gene is named only where the DNA matches it firmly. Clone size is shown for a subset of rows, as once, few, many or a class of expanded clone.

TRBV9	.	.	TRBJ1-4	TGTGCCAGCAGCGTTTTAGGGAGAGCAACTAATGAAAAACTGTTTTTT	CASSVLGRATNEKLFF
TRBV7-9	.	.	TRBJ1-2	TGTGCCAGCAGCTTACGGTCTCGGGGCTACACCTTC	CASSLRSRGYTF
TRBV28	TRBD1	.	TRBJ1-1	TGTGCCAGCAGTTCTCCGGGACAGGGGGCAAGGAACACTGAAGCTTTCTTT	CASSSPGQGARNTEAFF
TRBV6-5	.	.	TRBJ2-1	TGTGCCAGCAGTACGGGACTTAATGAGCAGTTCTTC	CASSTGLNEQFF
TRBV7-9	TRBD1	.	TRBJ1-2	TGTGCCAGCAGCTCCGGGACAGCCACCTCTATTTATGGCTACACCTTC	CASSSGTATSIYGYTF
TRBV4-1	.	once	TRBJ1-1	TGCGCCAGCAGCGCCTCGGAGGAATCGGCCGTGAACACTGAAGCTTTCTTT	CASSASEESAVNTEAFF
TRBV28	TRBD2	.	TRBJ2-7	TGTGCCAGCAGTTTCCAGGGACTAGCGGCCTCCTACGAGCAGTACTTC	CASSFQGLAASYEQYF
TRBV2	.	few	TRBJ1-5	TGTGCCAGCGGGGAACAGGGAAGCAATCAGCCCCAGCATTTT	CASGEQGSNQPQHF
TRBV27	TRBD2	.	TRBJ2-2	TGTGCCAGCAGTTTAGCCTCGGGACTAGCGTTCACCGGGGAGCTGTTTTTT	CASSLASGLAFTGELFF
TRBV7-9	TRBD1	.	TRBJ2-3	TGTGCCAGCCTCCGGGACAGGGCGACAAAGGTGCAGTATTTT	CASLRDRATKVQYF
TRBV15	TRBD2	.	TRBJ2-5	TGTGCCACCAGCATATTAGCGGGAGCAGGCTACAAGCAGTACTTC	CATSILAGAGYKQYF
TRBV7-8	TRBD2	.	TRBJ2-3	TGTGCCAGCAGCTTGGGACTAGCGGGAGATTGGGATACGCAGTATTTT	CASSLGLAGDWDTQYF
TRBV19	.	.	TRBJ1-5	TGTGCCAGTACCTATAGAAGAGGGGGAAATCAGCCCCAGCATTTT	CASTYRRGGNQPQHF
TRBV7-3	TRBD1	.	TRBJ2-7	TGTGCCAGCAGCGTAGGACCGGGACAGACCTACGAGCAGTACTTC	CASSVGPGQTYEQYF
TRBV9	TRBD2	.	TRBJ2-6	TGTGCCAGCAGCGTAGGGGGGGGGAGCGCCAACGTCCTGACTTTC	CASSVGGGSANVLTF
TRBV5-4	.	.	TRBJ1-1	TGTGCCAGCAGCCGCCAATTCAGACCGGGACAACAGAACACTGAAGCTTTCTTT	CASSRQFRPGQQNTEAFF
TRBV11-3	.	.	TRBJ2-1	TGTGCCAGCAGCTTAGCTTCGGGAGCGGGGCAGTTCTTC	CASSLASGAGQFF
TRBV2	.	.	TRBJ1-2	TGTGCCAGCAGTGGGGGAGGGGGAAACCACGGCTACACCTTC	CASSGGGGNHGYTF
TRBV9	TRBD1	.	TRBJ2-1	TGTGCCAGCAGCATTCTGAGTACCCTGGACAGGGGCAATGAGCAGTTCTTC	CASSILSTLDRGNEQFF
TRBV6-6	.	.	TRBJ1-5	TGTGCCAGCAGTTACACCGTGGAGGGTAGCAATCAGCCCCAGCATTTT	CASSYTVEGSNQPQHF
TRBV7-2	.	.	TRBJ2-3	TGTGCCAGCAGCTTGACTCTAAAGGGAGTAGCGCAGTATTTT	CASSLTLKGVAQYF
TRBV4-1	.	.	TRBJ1-2	TGCGCCAGCAGCCAAGATTGGACAGCAAACTATGGCTACACCTTC	CASSQDWTANYGYTF
TRBV18	.	.	TRBJ2-7	TGTGCCAGCTCACCTCGTCCAGGGGATAACGAGCAGTACTTC	CASSPRPGDNEQYF
TRBV2	.	.	TRBJ2-4	TGTGCCAGCAGATGGGGTGAGTCACAGGGCCCCCCACGGAACATTCAGTACTTC	CASRWGESQGPPRNIQYF
TRBV7-9	.	.	TRBJ2-7	TGTGCCAGCAGCCCCCGGCAGGGCTACGAGCAGTACTTC	CASSPRQGYEQYF
TRBV5-6	.	.	TRBJ1-4	TGTGCCAGCAGCTTGTCGGCGGGGGAAAAACTGTTTTTT	CASSLSAGEKLFF
TRBV10-2	TRBD1	.	TRBJ2-3	TGCGCCAGCAGTGAGTCCGGGACAGGTTCCCTAACGCAGTATTTT	CASSESGTGSLTQYF
TRBV11-3	TRBD2	.	TRBJ2-1	TGTGCCAGCAGCTTACAGGGACTAGCGGCGAATGAGCAGTTCTTC	CASSLQGLAANEQFF
TRBV5-1	.	.	TRBJ2-2	TGCGCCAGCAGCTTGCGACAGAACACCGGGGAGCTGTTTTTT	CASSLRQNTGELFF